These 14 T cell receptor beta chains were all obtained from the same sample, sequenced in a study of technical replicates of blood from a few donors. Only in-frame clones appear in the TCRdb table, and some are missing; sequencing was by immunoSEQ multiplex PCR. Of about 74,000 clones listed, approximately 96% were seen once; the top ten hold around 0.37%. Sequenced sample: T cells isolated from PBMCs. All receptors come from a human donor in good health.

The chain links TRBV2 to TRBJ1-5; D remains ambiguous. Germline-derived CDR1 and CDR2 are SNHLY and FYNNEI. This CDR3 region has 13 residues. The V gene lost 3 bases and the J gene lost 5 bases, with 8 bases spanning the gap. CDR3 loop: CASSDGPHQPQHF. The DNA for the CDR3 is TGTGCCAGCAGTGATGGGCCCCATCAGCCCCAGCATTTT.

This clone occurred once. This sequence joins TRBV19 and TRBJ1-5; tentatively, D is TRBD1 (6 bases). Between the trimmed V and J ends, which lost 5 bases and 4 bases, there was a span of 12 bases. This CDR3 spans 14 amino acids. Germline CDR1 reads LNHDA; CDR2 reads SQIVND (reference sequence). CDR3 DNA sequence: TGTGCCAGTAGTCAACCAGGGGATAATCAGCCCCAGCATTTT. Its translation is CASSQPGDNQPQHF.

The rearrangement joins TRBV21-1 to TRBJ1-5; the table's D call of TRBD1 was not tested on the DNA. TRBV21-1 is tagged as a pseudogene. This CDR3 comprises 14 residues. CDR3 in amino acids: CASRTGTGNQPQHF. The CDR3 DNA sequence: TGTGCCAGCAGAACGGGGACAGGGAATCAGCCCCAGCATTTT.

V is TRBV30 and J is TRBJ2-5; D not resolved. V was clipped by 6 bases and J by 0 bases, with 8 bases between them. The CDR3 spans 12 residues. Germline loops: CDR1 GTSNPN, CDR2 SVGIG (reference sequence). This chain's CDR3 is CACSGNQETQYF. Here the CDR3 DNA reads TGTGCCTGCTCAGGAAACCAAGAGACCCAGTACTTC.

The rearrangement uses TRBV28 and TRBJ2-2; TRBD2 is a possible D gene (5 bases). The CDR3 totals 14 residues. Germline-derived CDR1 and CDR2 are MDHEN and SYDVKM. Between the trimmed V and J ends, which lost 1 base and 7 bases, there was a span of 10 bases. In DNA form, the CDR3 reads TGTGCCAGCAGTTTATCGGGGAAACTCGGGGAGCTGTTTTTT. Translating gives CASSLSGKLGELFF.

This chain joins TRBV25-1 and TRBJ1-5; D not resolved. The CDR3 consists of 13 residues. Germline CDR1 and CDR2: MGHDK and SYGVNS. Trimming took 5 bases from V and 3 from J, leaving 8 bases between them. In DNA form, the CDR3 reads TGTGCCAGCAGTTATCAGAACAATCAGCCCCAGCATTTT. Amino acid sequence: CASSYQNNQPQHF.

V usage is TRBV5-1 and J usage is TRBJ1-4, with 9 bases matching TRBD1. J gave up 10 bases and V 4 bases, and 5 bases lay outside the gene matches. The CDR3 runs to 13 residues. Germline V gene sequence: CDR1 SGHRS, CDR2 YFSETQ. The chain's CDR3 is CASSPGDRVKLFF. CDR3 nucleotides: TGCGCCAGCAGCCCCGGGGACAGGGTAAAACTGTTTTTT.

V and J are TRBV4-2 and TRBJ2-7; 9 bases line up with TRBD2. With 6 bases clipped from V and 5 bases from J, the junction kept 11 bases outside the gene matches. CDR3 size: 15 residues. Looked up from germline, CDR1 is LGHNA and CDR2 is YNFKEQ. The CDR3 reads CASSEAGTSFDEQYF. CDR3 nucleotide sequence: TGTGCCAGCAGTGAGGCTGGGACTAGCTTCGACGAGCAGTACTTC.

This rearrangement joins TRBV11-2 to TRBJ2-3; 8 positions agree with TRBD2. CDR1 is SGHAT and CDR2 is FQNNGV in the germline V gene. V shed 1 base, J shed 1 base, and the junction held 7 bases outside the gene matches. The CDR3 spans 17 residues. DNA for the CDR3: TGTGCCAGCAGCTTAGTAGGTAGCGGGAAGGGCACAGATACGCAGTATTTT. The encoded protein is CASSLVGSGKGTDTQYF.

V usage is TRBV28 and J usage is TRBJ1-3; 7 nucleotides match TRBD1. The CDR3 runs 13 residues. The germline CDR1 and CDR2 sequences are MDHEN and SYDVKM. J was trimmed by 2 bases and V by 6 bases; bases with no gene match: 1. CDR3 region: CASRGTAGNTIYF. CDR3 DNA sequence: TGTGCCAGCAGGGGGACAGCTGGAAACACCATATATTTT. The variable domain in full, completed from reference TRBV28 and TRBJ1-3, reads DVKVTQSSRYLVKRTGEKVFLECVQDMDHENMFWYRQDPGLGLRLIYFSYDVKMKEKGDIPEGYSVSREKKERFSLILESASTNQTSMYLCASRGTAGNTIYFGEGSWLTVV.

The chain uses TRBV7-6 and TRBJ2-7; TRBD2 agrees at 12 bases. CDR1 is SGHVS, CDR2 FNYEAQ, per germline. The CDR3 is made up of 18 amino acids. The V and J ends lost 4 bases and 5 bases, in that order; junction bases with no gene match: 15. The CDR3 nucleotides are TGTGCCAGCAGCTCCAGACTAGCGGGAGAAATAAGTCCCCACGAGCAGTACTTC. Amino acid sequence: CASSSRLAGEISPHEQYF.

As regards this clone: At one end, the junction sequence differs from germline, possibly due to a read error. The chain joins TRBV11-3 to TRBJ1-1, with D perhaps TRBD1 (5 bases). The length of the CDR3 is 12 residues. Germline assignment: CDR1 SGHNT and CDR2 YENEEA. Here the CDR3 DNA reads TGTGCCAGCAGGTTAGGGGAGACTGAAGCTTTCTTT. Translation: CASRLGETEAFF.

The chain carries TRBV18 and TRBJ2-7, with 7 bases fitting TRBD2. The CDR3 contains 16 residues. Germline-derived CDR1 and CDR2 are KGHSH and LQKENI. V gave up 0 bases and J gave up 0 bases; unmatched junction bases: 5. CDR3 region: CASSPPVRGSSYEQYF. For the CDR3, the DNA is TGTGCCAGCTCACCACCAGTACGCGGGAGCTCCTACGAGCAGTACTTC. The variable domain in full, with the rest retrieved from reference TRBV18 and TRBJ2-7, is NAGVMQNPRHLVRRRGQEARLRCSPMKGHSHVYWYRQLPEEGLKFMVYLQKENIIDESGMPKERFSAEFPKEGPSILRIQQVVRGDSAAYFCASSPPVRGSSYEQYFGPGTRLTVT.

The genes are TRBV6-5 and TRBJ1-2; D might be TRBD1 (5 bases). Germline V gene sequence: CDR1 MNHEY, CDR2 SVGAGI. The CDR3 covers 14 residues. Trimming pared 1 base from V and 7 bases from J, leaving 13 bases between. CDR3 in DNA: TGTGCCAGCAGTTACTTAGGAGGGGCAATTGGCTACACCTTC. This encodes CASSYLGGAIGYTF.